This T cell receptor (beta chain) stems from a study of blood T cells in healthy people across ages. The study's findings and limits: Higher naive T cell percentage went strongly together with higher TCR beta diversity.

A second PCR of 7 to 11 cycles used a sample-barcoded 5' primer and a J-beta primer mix. Each CDR3 protein gets one entry after TCRdb re-called the 5' RACE reads with MiXCR. The sample contains around 800,000 distinct CDR3 sequences, around 45% of which appear only once. This clonotype has more than one count but fewer than ten. Its antigen is undetermined. J gave up 3 bases and V 2 bases, and 5 bases lay outside the gene matches. CDR3 size: 15 residues. Germline CDR1 is LGHDT and CDR2 is YNNKEL (reference sequence). At least 7 million PBMCs were isolated per sample. Per sample, no less than 5.5 micrograms of total RNA were extracted.

The TCR was taken from a man aged 60 to 75 in good health. What was sequenced was blood. V and J are TRBV3-1 and TRBJ2-3, with TRBD1 matching 7 bases. CDR3 coding DNA: TGTGCCAGCAGCCAATTTCGGACAGGTACAGATACGCAGTATTTT. Its translation is CASSQFRTGTDTQYF.